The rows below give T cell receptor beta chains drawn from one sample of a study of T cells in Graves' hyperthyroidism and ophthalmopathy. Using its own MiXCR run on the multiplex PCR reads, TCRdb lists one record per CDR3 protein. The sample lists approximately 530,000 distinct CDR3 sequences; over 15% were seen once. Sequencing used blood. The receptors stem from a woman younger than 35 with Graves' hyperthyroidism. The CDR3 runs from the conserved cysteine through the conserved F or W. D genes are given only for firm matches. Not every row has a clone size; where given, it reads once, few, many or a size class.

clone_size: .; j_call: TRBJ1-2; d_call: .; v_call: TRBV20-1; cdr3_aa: CSARGVGRWGGYTF; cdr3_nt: TGCAGTGCTAGAGGAGTGGGGAGGTGGGGTGGCTACACCTTC
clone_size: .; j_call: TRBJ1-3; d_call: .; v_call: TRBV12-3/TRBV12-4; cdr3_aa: CASSFGAGNTIYF; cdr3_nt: TGTGCCAGCAGTTTCGGGGCTGGAAACACCATATATTTT
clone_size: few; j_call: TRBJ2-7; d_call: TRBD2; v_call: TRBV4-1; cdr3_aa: CASSQFSLRGRAFSYEQYF; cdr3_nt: TGCGCCAGCAGCCAATTTTCTCTTCGCGGGAGGGCATTCTCCTACGAGCAGTACTTC
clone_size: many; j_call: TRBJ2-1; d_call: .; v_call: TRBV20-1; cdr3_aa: CSARQILTSRDEQFF; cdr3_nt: TGCAGTGCTAGACAAATCCTGACTAGTCGCGATGAGCAGTTCTTC
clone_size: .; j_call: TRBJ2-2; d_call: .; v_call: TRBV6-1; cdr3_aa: CASSVFAADNTGELFF; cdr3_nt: TGTGCCAGCAGTGTTTTTGCGGCGGATAACACCGGGGAGCTGTTTTTT
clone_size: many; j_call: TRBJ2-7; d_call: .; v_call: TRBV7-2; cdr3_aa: CASSLVVTGYEQYF; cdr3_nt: TGTGCCAGCAGCTTAGTGGTGACAGGATACGAGCAGTACTTC
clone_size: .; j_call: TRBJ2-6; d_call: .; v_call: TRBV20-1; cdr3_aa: CSASMGGEFSGANVLTF; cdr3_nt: TGCAGTGCTAGTATGGGCGGTGAATTCTCTGGGGCCAACGTCCTGACTTTC
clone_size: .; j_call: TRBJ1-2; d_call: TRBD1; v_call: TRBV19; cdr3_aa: CASSILGTGGNYGYTF; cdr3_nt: TGTGCCAGTAGTATACTGGGGACAGGGGGTAACTATGGCTACACCTTC
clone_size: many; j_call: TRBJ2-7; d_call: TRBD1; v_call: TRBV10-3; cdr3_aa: CAIGGQGSYEQYF; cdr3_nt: TGTGCCATCGGAGGACAGGGCTCCTACGAGCAGTACTTC
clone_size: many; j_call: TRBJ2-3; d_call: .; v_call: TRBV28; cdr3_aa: CASSPLGGTDTQYF; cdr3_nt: TGTGCCAGCAGCCCACTAGGGGGCACAGATACGCAGTATTTT
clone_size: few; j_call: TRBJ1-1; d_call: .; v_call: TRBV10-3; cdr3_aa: CAISDRANTEAFF; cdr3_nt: TGTGCCATCAGTGACAGGGCGAACACTGAAGCTTTCTTT
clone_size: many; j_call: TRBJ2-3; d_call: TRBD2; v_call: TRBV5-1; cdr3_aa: CASSDRDYTDTQYF; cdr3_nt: TGCGCCAGCAGCGACCGGGACTACACAGATACGCAGTATTTT
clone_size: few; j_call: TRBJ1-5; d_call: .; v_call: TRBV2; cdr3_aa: CASGTQARHQPQHF; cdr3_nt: TGTGCCAGCGGAACACAGGCGAGGCATCAGCCCCAGCATTTT
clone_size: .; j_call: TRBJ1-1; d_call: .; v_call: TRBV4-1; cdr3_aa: CASSGTGRTDTEAFF; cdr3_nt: TGCGCCAGCAGCGGAACGGGACGGACGGACACTGAAGCTTTCTTT
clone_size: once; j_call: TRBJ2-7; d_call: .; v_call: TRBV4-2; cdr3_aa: CASSQDRGSPYEQYF; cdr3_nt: TGTGCCAGCAGCCAAGATCGAGGCAGCCCCTACGAGCAGTACTTC
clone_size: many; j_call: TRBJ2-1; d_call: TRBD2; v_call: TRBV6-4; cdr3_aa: CASSDSGTSGSSEQFF; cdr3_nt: TGTGCCAGCAGTGACTCGGGGACTAGCGGGAGTAGTGAGCAGTTCTTC
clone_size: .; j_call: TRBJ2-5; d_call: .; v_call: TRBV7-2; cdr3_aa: CASSRGFQQETQYF; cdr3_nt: TGTGCCAGCAGCCGCGGGTTTCAGCAAGAGACCCAGTACTTC
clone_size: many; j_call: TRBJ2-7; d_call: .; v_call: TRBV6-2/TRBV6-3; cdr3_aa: CASSKSSGVSYEQYF; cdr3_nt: TGTGCCAGCAGCAAGTCCTCGGGCGTTTCCTACGAGCAGTACTTC
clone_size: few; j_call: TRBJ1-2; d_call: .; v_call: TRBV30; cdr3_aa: CAWSRGPETNYGYTF; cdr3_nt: TGTGCCTGGAGCCGGGGCCCGGAAACTAACTATGGCTACACCTTC
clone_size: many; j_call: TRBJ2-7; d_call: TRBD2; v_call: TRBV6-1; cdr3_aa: CASSEVASGAPYEQYF; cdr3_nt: TGTGCCAGCAGTGAAGTGGCTAGCGGGGCCCCTTACGAGCAGTACTTC
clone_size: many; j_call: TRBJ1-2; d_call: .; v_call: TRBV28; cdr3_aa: CASSLASEGAYGYTF; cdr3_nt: TGTGCCAGCAGTTTAGCCTCCGAGGGTGCCTATGGCTACACCTTC
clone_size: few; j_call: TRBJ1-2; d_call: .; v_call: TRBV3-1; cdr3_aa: CASSQETGRNYGYTF; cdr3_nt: TGTGCCAGCAGCCAAGAGACGGGACGTAACTATGGCTACACCTTC
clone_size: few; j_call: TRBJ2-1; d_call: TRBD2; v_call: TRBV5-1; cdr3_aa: CASSSTPGLAPLSSYNEQFF; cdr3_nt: TGCGCCAGCAGCTCTACCCCGGGACTAGCGCCCTTGAGCTCCTACAATGAGCAGTTCTTC
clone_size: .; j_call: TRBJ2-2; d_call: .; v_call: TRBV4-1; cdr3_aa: CASSRDGVNTGELFF; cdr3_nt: TGCGCCAGCAGCCGGGACGGAGTGAACACCGGGGAGCTGTTTTTT
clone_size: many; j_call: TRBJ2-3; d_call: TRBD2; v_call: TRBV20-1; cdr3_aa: CSATSGRPSTDTQYF; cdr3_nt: TGCAGTGCAACTAGCGGCCGGCCAAGCACAGATACGCAGTATTTT
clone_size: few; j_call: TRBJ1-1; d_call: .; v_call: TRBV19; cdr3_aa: CASRTGTYGNTEAFF; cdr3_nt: TGTGCCAGTAGGACAGGTACTTATGGGAACACTGAAGCTTTCTTT
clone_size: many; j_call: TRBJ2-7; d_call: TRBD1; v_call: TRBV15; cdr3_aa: CATRQGQGVHEQYF; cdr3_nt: TGTGCCACCAGACAGGGACAGGGTGTACACGAGCAGTACTTC
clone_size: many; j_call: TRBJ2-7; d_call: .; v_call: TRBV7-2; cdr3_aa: CASSLEVYEQYF; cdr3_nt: TGTGCCAGCAGCTTAGAAGTCTACGAGCAGTACTTC
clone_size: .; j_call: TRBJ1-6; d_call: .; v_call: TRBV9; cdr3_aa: CASSDSRREGTTNSPLHF; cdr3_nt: TGTGCCAGCAGCGACTCCCGGAGGGAGGGGACGACTAATTCACCCCTCCACTTT
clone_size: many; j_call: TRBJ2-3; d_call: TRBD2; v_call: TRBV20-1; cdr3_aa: CSARDLAGVGDTQYF; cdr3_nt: TGCAGTGCTAGAGATCTAGCGGGGGTTGGAGATACGCAGTATTTT
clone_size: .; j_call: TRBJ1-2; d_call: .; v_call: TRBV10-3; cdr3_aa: CAISEDRISNYGYTF; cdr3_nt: TGTGCCATCAGTGAGGACAGGATTTCTAACTATGGCTACACCTTC
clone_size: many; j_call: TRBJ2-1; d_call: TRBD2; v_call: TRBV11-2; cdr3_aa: CASSFSSGGYNEQFF; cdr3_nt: TGTGCCAGCAGCTTTTCTAGCGGGGGATACAATGAGCAGTTCTTC
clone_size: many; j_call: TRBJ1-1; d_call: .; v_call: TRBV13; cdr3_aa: CASSLTSGILAFF; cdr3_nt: TGTGCCAGCAGCTTAACATCCGGGATACTAGCTTTCTTT
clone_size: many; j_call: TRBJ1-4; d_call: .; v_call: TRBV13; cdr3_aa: CASSSQSTNEKLFF; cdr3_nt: TGTGCCAGCAGCTCCCAATCAACTAATGAAAAACTGTTTTTT